Shown below are 26 T cell receptor beta chains from a single sample sequenced in a study of long-term antiretroviral therapy in people with HIV. At the survey level, the v3.0 immunoSEQ assay was run. The data were produced by immunoSEQ multiplex PCR, yet TCRdb's version contains in-frame clones alone and is incomplete. The data contain 15,000 to 20,000 clones, about 80% of them seen just once; the ten biggest clones take up 6.9%. The sample consisted of unsorted PBMCs, taken 2.2 years after starting antiretroviral therapy. The receptors come from a man over 45 with HIV.

The genes are TRBV9 and TRBJ2-1; 9 bases match TRBD1. CDR1 is SGDLS and CDR2 is YYNGEE in the germline V gene. V gave up 0 bases and J gave up 6 bases; unmatched junction bases: 4. The CDR3 spans 15 residues. CDR3 amino acids: CASSVAGQGSNEQFF. Written as DNA, the CDR3 is TGTGCCAGCAGCGTAGCGGGACAGGGCTCCAATGAGCAGTTCTTC.

The gene calls are TRBV6-6 and TRBJ2-1; D call uncertain. Trimming took off 2 bases at V and 11 bases at J, with 13 bases between the two ends. Germline V gene data show CDR1 as MNHNY and CDR2 as SVGAGI (reference sequence). There are 13 residues in the CDR3. CDR3 protein: CASSYDTGTKQFF. CDR3 coding DNA: TGTGCCAGCAGTTACGACACGGGTACGAAGCAGTTCTTC.

This chain uses TRBV7-3 with TRBJ1-1; D remains unclear. This CDR3 comprises 16 residues. Germline V lookup: CDR1 SGHTA, CDR2 FQGTGA. V was clipped by 1 base and J by 0 bases, with 12 bases between them. The CDR3 sequence is CASSLMAPGLNTEAFF. The DNA of the CDR3 is TGTGCCAGCAGCTTAATGGCCCCAGGATTGAACACTGAAGCTTTCTTT.

This chain connects TRBV6-5 to TRBJ2-7, with 7 bases that match TRBD1. After removal of 0 bases from V and 3 bases from J, the junction contained 8 bases not matched to a gene. The length of the CDR3 is 16 residues. The V gene's germline CDR1 is MNHEY and CDR2 SVGAGI. The CDR3: CASSYSGGDGGYEQYF. CDR3 in DNA: TGTGCCAGCAGTTACTCAGGGGGCGATGGAGGCTACGAGCAGTACTTC.

The chain employs TRBV11-2 and TRBJ2-1, with 8 bases that match TRBD2. Losses at the gene ends were 5 bases for V and 5 bases for J; bases not matched to a gene: 5. The CDR3 consists of 14 residues. Germline lookup yields CDR1 SGHAT and CDR2 FQNNGV. CDR3 in amino acids: CASSRRREDNEQFF. The CDR3 coding sequence is TGTGCCAGCAGCCGACGGCGGGAGGACAATGAGCAGTTCTTC.

This clone appeared once. The chain uses TRBV7-6 and TRBJ1-3; D unresolved. Trimming removed 1 base at V and 8 bases at J, with 6 bases between. This CDR3 has 12 amino acids. Germline V gene sequence: CDR1 SGHVS, CDR2 FNYEAQ. The CDR3 region has the DNA TGTGCCAGCAGCTTAGAGGGAGACACCATATATTTT. Amino acids: CASSLEGDTIYF.

The table lists this clone with a count of one. The gene calls are TRBV5-1 and TRBJ2-3; TRBD1 matches at 11 bases. This CDR3 has 16 residues. Germline lookup yields CDR1 SGHRS and CDR2 YFSETQ. J lost 4 bases, V lost 3 bases, and 7 bases had no gene match. For the CDR3, the DNA is TGCGCCAGCAGCTCCGGACAGGGGGCGCGGCCAGATACGCAGTATTTT. This gives the protein CASSSGQGARPDTQYF. The full variable domain, its missing parts supplied by reference TRBV5-1 and TRBJ2-3, is KAGVTQTPRYLIKTRGQQVTLSCSPISGHRSVSWYQQTPGQGLQFLFEYFSETQRNKGNFPGRFSGRQFSNSRSEMNVSTLELGDSALYLCASSSGQGARPDTQYFGPGTRLTVL.

V and J are TRBV4-3 and TRBJ1-6; no clear D gene. V lost 2 bases and J lost 5, with 10 bases in between. The CDR3 spans 15 residues. Per germline, CDR1 LGHNA and CDR2 YSLEER. CDR3 loop: CASSQQEPNNSPLHF. The CDR3 DNA follows: TGCGCCAGCAGCCAACAGGAACCCAATAATTCACCCCTCCACTTT.

The CDR3 spells CASSARDRGPNTEAFF. The CDR3 region has the DNA TGTGCCAGCAGCGCCCGGGACAGGGGGCCGAACACTGAAGCTTTCTTT. The chain carries TRBV9 and TRBJ1-1, with TRBD1 matching over 12 bases. The J segment lost 1 base and the V segment lost 3 bases, leaving 4 bases of the junction unmatched. The CDR3 length is 16 residues. Germline V lookup: CDR1 SGDLS, CDR2 YYNGEE. Together with reference TRBV9 and TRBJ1-1, the CDR3 gives the full variable domain: DSGVTQTPKHLITATGQRVTLRCSPRSGDLSVYWYQQSLDQGLQFLIQYYNGEERAKGNILERFSAQQFPDLHSELNLSSLELGDSALYFCASSARDRGPNTEAFFGQGTRLTVV.

The chain joins TRBV9 to TRBJ2-3; 7 nucleotides align to TRBD2. With 0 bases clipped from V and 0 bases from J, the junction kept 7 bases outside the gene matches. Per germline, CDR1 SGDLS and CDR2 YYNGEE. This CDR3 region has 17 residues. In DNA, the CDR3 is TGTGCCAGCAGCGTAGTTCCAGCGGGGTTAAGCACAGATACGCAGTATTTT. It is translated as CASSVVPAGLSTDTQYF.

The chain combines TRBV19 with TRBJ1-4; TRBD1 matches 9 bases. The CDR3 sequence is 15 residues long. Germline assignment: CDR1 LNHDA and CDR2 SQIVND (reference sequence). V lost 3 bases, J lost 7 bases, and 6 bases stayed unmatched. The CDR3 DNA follows: TGTGCCAGTAGTATGGTGACAGGGGGTAGTGAAAAACTGTTTTTT. Translating it yields CASSMVTGGSEKLFF.

This sequence joins TRBV6-6 and TRBJ2-2, with D uncertain. The CDR3 is 15 amino acids. Germline V gives CDR1 MNHNY, CDR2 SVGAGI (reference sequence). Trimming stripped 4 bases from V and 5 bases from J, with 14 bases between. CDR3 nucleotide sequence: TGTGCCAGCAGTTCCCACGAAAGTTGGACCGGGGAGCTGTTTTTT. Protein: CASSSHESWTGELFF.

The J gene is TRBJ2-4, the V gene TRBV7-2; 9 bases are shared with TRBD2. With V trimmed by 10 bases and J by 1 base, 5 bases remained unmatched. Germline V CDR1 and CDR2: SGHTA, FQGNSA. The CDR3 runs 14 residues. CDR3 in amino acids: CATAGGEAKNIQYF. CDR3 DNA: TGTGCCACCGCGGGGGGGGAGGCCAAAAACATTCAGTACTTC.

V is TRBV28 and J is TRBJ2-3; 10 nucleotides line up with TRBD2. Germline V CDR1 and CDR2: MDHEN, SYDVKM. This CDR3 comprises 15 residues. Trimming removed 6 bases from V and 1 base from J; junction bases left unmatched: 4. The CDR3: CASSTSGDGTDTQYF. Here the CDR3 DNA reads TGTGCCAGCAGCACTAGCGGGGACGGCACAGATACGCAGTATTTT.

This chain uses TRBV28 with TRBJ2-3; D assignment may be TRBD1 or TRBD2 (6 bases each). Trimming left V 10 bases short and J 2 bases short, with 13 bases between. Germline V gene lookup returns CDR1 MDHEN and CDR2 SYDVKM. The CDR3 has 13 amino acids. CDR3 sequence: CATGGGPTDTQYF. In nucleotides, the CDR3 is TGTGCCACCGGTGGGGGGCCCACAGATACGCAGTATTTT.

This chain connects TRBV6-1 to TRBJ2-2, with 10 bases that match TRBD1. Germline V gene lookup returns CDR1 MNHNS and CDR2 SASEGT. The CDR3 spans 15 residues. V was pared by 8 bases and J by 7 bases, with 10 bases of the junction left unmatched. The CDR3 reads CASDPDRGRVGELFF. The CDR3 DNA is TGTGCCAGCGATCCTGACAGGGGGCGGGTCGGGGAGCTGTTTTTT.

The chain has TRBV4-3 and TRBJ2-1; TRBD2 matches 11 bases. Germline CDR1 and CDR2: LGHNA and YSLEER. The junction had 14 bases not matched to a gene; V was cut back by 0 bases and J by 7 bases. The CDR3 runs to 19 residues. CDR3 in DNA: TGCGCCAGCAGCCAAGAGCATGGGACAGAGGGACTAGCGGTGAATGAGCAGTTCTTC. Translated, it gives CASSQEHGTEGLAVNEQFF.

The chain links TRBV4-2 to TRBJ2-1, with TRBD1 as a possible D gene (5 bases). In germline, CDR1 is LGHNA, CDR2 YNFKEQ. The V and J ends lost 0 bases and 5 bases respectively, with 8 bases between them. CDR3 length equals 14 residues. The CDR3 reads CASSQDPRDNEQFF. As DNA, the CDR3 is TGTGCCAGCAGCCAAGATCCCAGGGACAATGAGCAGTTCTTC.

Only a few counts were recorded for this clone. The rearrangement uses TRBV19 and TRBJ2-7; 11 bases fit TRBD1. The CDR3 runs to 15 residues. Germline lookup yields CDR1 LNHDA and CDR2 SQIVND (reference sequence). Trimming removed 2 bases from V and 3 bases from J; junction bases left unmatched: 3. DNA of the CDR3: TGTGCCAGTAGTATAAAGGGACAGGGGGGCTACGAGCAGTACTTC. Encoded protein: CASSIKGQGGYEQYF.

The chain recombines TRBV7-3 with TRBJ2-3; TRBD2 might be the D (7 bases). This CDR3 contains 14 residues. V was trimmed by 5 bases and J by 6 bases, leaving 15 bases between them. Germline CDR1 SGHTA, CDR2 FQGTGA. CDR3 amino acids: CASSVASGGDTQYF. In nucleotides, the CDR3 is TGTGCCAGCAGCGTTGCCTCGGGGGGCGATACGCAGTATTTT. The variable domain in full, completed from reference TRBV7-3 and TRBJ2-3, reads GAGVSQTPSNKVTEKGKYVELRCDPISGHTALYWYRQSLGQGPEFLIYFQGTGAADDSGLPNDRFFAVRPEGSVSTLKIQRTERGDSAVYLCASSVASGGDTQYFGPGTRLTVL.

The table lists this clone with a count of one. J is TRBJ2-3 and V is TRBV6-5, with TRBD1 matching 11 bases. The CDR3 is made up of 15 amino acids. With 0 bases clipped from V and 4 bases from J, the junction kept 0 bases outside the gene matches. Germline V gene data show CDR1 as MNHEY and CDR2 as SVGAGI. CDR3 DNA: TGTGCCAGCAGTTACTCGGGACAGGGGGCAGATACGCAGTATTTT. Protein product: CASSYSGQGADTQYF.

A word on this clone: The same CDR3 can be traced to other DNA sequences in this sample. The chain couples TRBV7-2 to TRBJ2-7; D unclear. The ends were cut back, 5 bases at V and 4 bases at J, with 9 bases in the middle. This CDR3 spans 12 amino acids. Germline V gene data show CDR1 as SGHTA and CDR2 as FQGNSA. CDR3 sequence reads: CASSLSGYEQYF. The CDR3 nucleotides read TGTGCCAGCAGCCTTTCCGGATACGAGCAGTACTTC.

This clone was found once. The gene calls are TRBV6-5 and TRBJ1-2; D remains unclear. Trimming took off 1 base at V and 7 bases at J, with 7 bases between the two ends. Germline V lookup: CDR1 MNHEY, CDR2 SVGAGI. The CDR3 consists of 12 residues. CDR3 sequence reads: CASSYWGTGYTF. CDR3 sequence (DNA): TGTGCCAGCAGTTACTGGGGAACTGGCTACACCTTC.

This clone was seen once. J is TRBJ2-4 and V is TRBV9; 8 positions agree with TRBD2. After removal of 4 bases from V and 2 bases from J, the junction contained 5 bases not matched to a gene. The CDR3 covers 15 residues. Germline-derived CDR1 and CDR2 are SGDLS and YYNGEE. The CDR3 is CASSPGGGPKNIQYF. In DNA, the CDR3 is TGTGCCAGCAGCCCCGGGGGGGGTCCCAAAAACATTCAGTACTTC.

V is TRBV6-5 and J is TRBJ2-7; D is undetermined. Trimming left V 0 bases short and J 5 bases short, with 11 bases between. The germline V gene has CDR1 MNHEY and CDR2 SVGAGI. The CDR3 covers 14 residues. The DNA for the CDR3 is TGTGCCAGCAGTTACTCGGGTGTTTACGACGAGCAGTACTTC. It translates to CASSYSGVYDEQYF.

The chain carries TRBV4-3 and TRBJ1-5; weak D call: TRBD1 (6 bases). The CDR3 covers 15 residues. Trimming cost V 6 bases and J 5 bases, with 17 bases left between them. CDR1 and CDR2 (germline): LGHNA, YSLEER. As DNA, the CDR3 is TGCGCCAGCAGTCCAAGCGGAAGGGGGGATCAGCCCCAGCATTTT. This encodes CASSPSGRGDQPQHF.